These 29 T cell receptor beta chains share one sample of origin, sequenced in a study of CDR3 diversity in severe acne. MiXCR, run by TCRdb on the PCR reads, gives a single entry per CDR3 protein. This table has around 94,000 distinct CDR3 sequences, roughly half appearing once. Sequencing was performed on blood. These receptors were taken from a male donor with acne.

The table lists this clonotype with a few counts. One base away lies a much larger clone, so this may be a sequencing read error. This rearrangement joins TRBV10-3 to TRBJ2-1; possible D gene TRBD1, 5 bases. The CDR3 covers 13 residues. Germline V lookup: CDR1 ENHRY, CDR2 SYGVKD. V lost 8 bases and J 2 bases, leaving 10 bases between the germline ends. The CDR3 DNA reads as TGTGCCATCGACCGGACACCCTACAATGAGCAGTTCTTC. Encoded protein: CAIDRTPYNEQFF.

The rearrangement joins TRBV6-5 to TRBJ2-7; D ambiguous. CDR1 and CDR2 from the germline V gene are MNHEY and SVGAGI. V was cut by 2 bases and J by 2 bases, with 13 bases left in between. CDR3 size: 15 residues. CDR3 DNA: TGTGCCAGCAGTTACCTCGACGGAACGACCTACGAGCAGTACTTC. Protein: CASSYLDGTTYEQYF.

J is TRBJ1-5 and V is TRBV20-1, with 7 bases fitting TRBD1. Trimming took 6 bases from V and 2 from J; bases not matched to a gene: 4. CDR1 and CDR2 from the germline V gene are DFQATT and SNEGSKA (reference sequence). This CDR3 comprises 13 residues. For the CDR3, the DNA is TGCAGTGCCCAGGGGGGGGGCAATCAGCCCCAGCATTTT. Its protein is CSAQGGGNQPQHF.

The CDR3 protein is CASSVGREPTGELFF. The CDR3 coding sequence is TGTGCCAGCAGCGTAGGGCGGGAGCCCACCGGGGAGCTGTTTTTT. The chain is built from TRBV9 and TRBJ2-2; the match to TRBD2 covers 7 bases. J gave up 4 bases and V 0 bases, and 3 bases lay outside the gene matches. The CDR3 consists of 15 residues. In germline, CDR1 is SGDLS, CDR2 YYNGEE.

In this sample, this clonotype turned up many times. The rearrangement uses TRBV2 and TRBJ2-6; the D is unclear. The V and J ends lost 3 bases and 12 bases respectively, with 15 bases between them. The germline CDR1 and CDR2 sequences are SNHLY and FYNNEI. This CDR3 region has 14 residues. The chain's CDR3 is CASSDASSSGVLTF. Written as DNA, the CDR3 is TGTGCCAGCAGTGATGCGTCATCGTCCGGCGTCCTGACTTTC.

This clonotype was counted many times. V and J are TRBV12-3 or TRBV12-4 and TRBJ2-3, with 10 bases lining up with TRBD1. The V and J ends lost 4 bases and 4 bases, in that order; junction bases with no gene match: 2. The CDR3 runs to 14 residues. The CDR3 protein is CASSWGQGSDTQYF. The CDR3 region has the DNA TGTGCCAGCAGTTGGGGACAGGGGTCAGATACGCAGTATTTT.

The chain couples TRBV7-8 to TRBJ2-5; TRBD2 agrees at 10 bases. This CDR3 region has 16 residues. Germline CDR1 reads SGHVS; CDR2 reads FQNEAQ. V lost 2 bases and J lost 5; bases outside the gene matches: 8. Here the CDR3 reads CASSLLPSGSSETQYF. In nucleotides, the CDR3 is TGTGCCAGCAGCTTACTACCTAGCGGGAGCTCTGAGACCCAGTACTTC.

The rearrangement joins TRBV25-1 to TRBJ2-7; 7 positions agree with TRBD2. The CDR3 is made up of 15 amino acids. Germline V gene data show CDR1 as MGHDK and CDR2 as SYGVNS. Trimming removed 1 base from V and 2 bases from J; junction bases left unmatched: 5. The CDR3 loop is CASSESPAGTYEQYF. CDR3 in DNA: TGTGCCAGCAGTGAATCACCAGCGGGGACCTACGAGCAGTACTTC.

This chain joins TRBV25-1 and TRBJ1-1, with D hard to call. The CDR3 runs to 16 residues. The V end lost 3 bases, the J end lost 3 bases, and 17 bases lay between the germline ends. CDR1 and CDR2 (germline): MGHDK, SYGVNS. CDR3 DNA sequence: TGTGCCAGCAGTGATATTATGGAGGGAGGGTACACTGAAGCTTTCTTT. Its protein is CASSDIMEGGYTEAFF.

The CDR3 loop is CAISESSFMTLGRVEPQHF. The CDR3 bases are TGTGCCATCAGTGAGTCGAGTTTTATGACACTTGGTCGAGTGGAGCCCCAGCATTTT. The chain is built from TRBV10-3 and TRBJ1-5; no clear D gene. Germline values: CDR1 ENHRY, CDR2 SYGVKD. V lost 0 bases and J lost 8, with 26 bases in between. The CDR3 has 19 residues.

The V and J genes are TRBV2 and TRBJ1-4, with TRBD1 identical over 8 bases. Trimming removed 4 bases from V and 6 bases from J; junction bases left unmatched: 4. Germline V gene data show CDR1 as SNHLY and CDR2 as FYNNEI. This CDR3 is built from 14 residues. The CDR3: CASSGDRRYEKLFF. CDR3 DNA sequence: TGTGCCAGCAGTGGGGACAGGAGATATGAAAAACTGTTTTTT.

The chain employs TRBV4-2 and TRBJ2-3, with unresolved D. The CDR3 is made up of 12 amino acids. V was shortened by 1 base and J by 4 bases, with 3 bases between the two germline ends. The germline CDR1 and CDR2 sequences are LGHNA and YNFKEQ. The CDR3 loop is CASSQGPDTQYF. The CDR3 DNA is TGTGCCAGCAGCCAAGGTCCAGATACGCAGTATTTT.

J is TRBJ1-2 and V is TRBV30; D perhaps matches TRBD1 (5 bases). The germline CDR1 and CDR2 sequences are GTSNPN and SVGIG (reference sequence). Trimming shortened V by 0 bases and J by 4 bases, and 12 bases separated the two germline ends. CDR3 size: 14 residues. The CDR3 region is CAWSVPGGGYGYTF. DNA of the CDR3: TGTGCCTGGAGTGTACCGGGGGGAGGCTATGGCTACACCTTC.

This chain links TRBV5-4 with TRBJ2-5; TRBD2 agrees at 7 bases. Germline V CDR1 and CDR2: SGHNT, YYREEE (reference sequence). The CDR3 covers 17 residues. The V segment lost 1 base and the J segment 5 bases; nucleotides outside the gene matches: 14. The CDR3 here is CASSLSSGQTGEETQYF. For the CDR3, the DNA is TGTGCCAGCAGCTTGTCTAGCGGACAAACCGGGGAGGAGACCCAGTACTTC.

The table lists this clonotype with many counts. This rearrangement joins TRBV15 to TRBJ1-1, with D unclear. Trimming cost V 5 bases and J 1 base, with 17 bases left between them. Germline assignment: CDR1 LNHNV and CDR2 YYDKDF (reference sequence). This CDR3 contains 16 residues. CDR3 DNA: TGTGCCACCAGCGTTCGACACTTAATTACGAACACTGAAGCTTTCTTT. This sequence encodes CATSVRHLITNTEAFF.

This clonotype was found many times. The rearrangement joins TRBV10-3 to TRBJ2-3; tentatively, D is TRBD2 (5 bases). In germline, CDR1 is ENHRY, CDR2 SYGVKD. The CDR3 covers 15 residues. Trimming removed 0 bases at V and 7 bases at J, with 14 bases between. CDR3 in DNA: TGTGCCATCAGTGAGTCAAGGACTTTCGACTATACGCAGTATTTT. This gives the protein CAISESRTFDYTQYF.

This clonotype appeared many times. The chain carries TRBV2 and TRBJ1-1; D not certain. V shed 0 bases and J shed 1 base, with 12 bases lying between them. Germline assignment: CDR1 SNHLY and CDR2 FYNNEI. This CDR3 is 16 amino acids long. The CDR3 sequence: CASSEALLAANTEAFF. In DNA, the CDR3 is TGTGCCAGCAGTGAAGCGCTTTTGGCGGCGAACACTGAAGCTTTCTTT.

This clonotype was seen ten or more times. J is TRBJ2-3 and V is TRBV7-6; tentatively, D is TRBD1 (6 bases). The CDR3 is made up of 15 amino acids. Germline V gene lookup returns CDR1 SGHVS and CDR2 FNYEAQ. V was shortened by 7 bases and J by 2 bases, with 16 bases between the two germline ends. CDR3 amino acids: CASTPVQGYTDTQYF. CDR3 in DNA: TGTGCCAGCACCCCCGTACAGGGATACACAGATACGCAGTATTTT.

This clonotype was counted at least ten times. This rearrangement joins TRBV28 to TRBJ2-7, with 9 nucleotides matching TRBD1. The V gene's germline CDR1 is MDHEN and CDR2 SYDVKM. The CDR3 has 13 amino acids. V lost 4 bases, J lost 4 bases, and 2 bases stayed unmatched. Here the CDR3 DNA reads TGTGCCAGCAGTTCAGGACAGGGGTACGAGCAGTACTTC. Amino acid sequence: CASSSGQGYEQYF.

This clonotype was observed many times. The rearrangement uses TRBV25-1 and TRBJ1-1, with D unclear. Per the germline V gene, CDR1 is MGHDK and CDR2 is SYGVNS. Trimming shortened V by 3 bases and J by 5 bases, and 10 bases separated the two germline ends. The CDR3 is made up of 13 amino acids. The CDR3 region is CASSEAARTEAFF. The CDR3 DNA reads TGTGCCAGCAGTGAGGCGGCGAGGACTGAAGCTTTCTTT.

Note on this clonotype: One junction end does not reproduce the germline sequence, and a read error may be involved. The V gene is TRBV29-1, the J gene TRBJ2-7; D uncertain. Germline CDR1 reads SQVTM; CDR2 reads ANQGSEA. CDR3 length: 14 amino acids. DNA of the CDR3: TGCAGCGCTGAAGGCGTGGGAAGGCCCTACGAGCAGTACTTC. Protein sequence: CSAEGVGRPYEQYF.

The chain uses TRBV9 and TRBJ1-4; tentative D call: TRBD1 (6 bases). Germline V gene data show CDR1 as SGDLS and CDR2 as YYNGEE. This CDR3 has 15 residues. The V end was cut by 3 bases, the J end by 2 bases, with 11 bases between. This CDR3 reads CASSAEGGTNEKLFF. CDR3 nucleotide sequence: TGTGCCAGCAGCGCCGAGGGGGGGACTAATGAAAAACTGTTTTTT.

This clonotype appeared once. Its ends do not fully match the called genes, so a read error is possible. V gene TRBV7-2 combines with J gene TRBJ2-7; 7 nucleotides line up with TRBD2. Germline V gene lookup returns CDR1 SGHTA and CDR2 FQGNSA. This CDR3 is 16 amino acids long. CDR3 in amino acids: CAGSPPVAGVPSEQYF. In DNA, the CDR3 is TGTGCCGGCAGCCCTCCCGTGGCGGGAGTTCCCTCCGAGCAGTACTTC.

The chain combines TRBV11-2 with TRBJ2-1; 13 bases line up with TRBD2. Germline-derived CDR1 and CDR2 are SGHAT and FQNNGV. The CDR3 sequence is 14 residues long. V shed 6 bases, J shed 7 bases, and the junction held 3 bases outside the gene matches. CDR3 sequence reads: CASRTSGRVNEQFF. CDR3 DNA sequence: TGTGCCAGCAGAACTAGCGGGAGGGTGAATGAGCAGTTCTTC.

This clonotype was recorded many times. The V gene is TRBV6-1, the J gene TRBJ2-1; 9 bases fit TRBD2. Germline V CDR1 and CDR2: MNHNS, SASEGT. Unmatched junction bases numbered 24, after V lost 11 bases and J lost 4 bases. This CDR3 contains 19 residues. The CDR3 here is CAYSWTGTSRMGGYNEQFF. The CDR3 coding sequence is TGTGCCTACAGCTGGACGGGGACTAGCCGGATGGGGGGGTACAATGAGCAGTTCTTC.

The CDR3 protein is CSVRQGAGGTEAFF. The DNA of the CDR3 is TGCAGCGTGCGACAGGGGGCGGGTGGCACTGAAGCTTTCTTT. The chain employs TRBV29-1 and TRBJ1-1; 10 nucleotides agree with TRBD1. The germline V gene has CDR1 SQVTM and CDR2 ANQGSEA. V was clipped by 6 bases and J by 4 bases; unmatched bases: 8. The CDR3 loop spans 14 amino acids.

This clonotype was seen only once. The chain is built from TRBV15 and TRBJ2-5, with a possible D match to TRBD1 (5 bases). Germline assignment: CDR1 LNHNV and CDR2 YYDKDF (reference sequence). Trimming removed 0 bases at V and 2 bases at J, with 19 bases between. This CDR3 is built from 18 residues. Here the CDR3 reads CATSRDSSTGFRQETQYF. The CDR3 region has the DNA TGTGCCACCAGCAGAGATTCATCCACAGGATTTAGACAAGAGACCCAGTACTTC. Full variable domain (rest looked up from reference TRBV15 and TRBJ2-5): DAMVIQNPRYQVTQFGKPVTLSCSQTLNHNVMYWYQQKSSQAPKLLFHYYDKDFNNEADTPDNFQSRRPNTSFCFLDIRSPGLGDTAMYLCATSRDSSTGFRQETQYFGPGTRLLVL.

The gene calls are TRBV7-3 and TRBJ2-7; D remains unclear. The germline V and J ends were trimmed by 5 bases and 2 bases, with 16 bases remaining between them. Germline V gene data show CDR1 as SGHTA and CDR2 as FQGTGA. The CDR3 spans 15 residues. As DNA, the CDR3 is TGTGCCAGCAGCCTCCTCCCTGCAGCCACCTACGAGCAGTACTTC. It yields the protein CASSLLPAATYEQYF.

This clonotype appeared many times. The CDR3, as DNA: TGTGCCAGCAGTGAACCCGTCGGGGCTGAAGCTTTCTTT. Its translation is CASSEPVGAEAFF. The rearrangement links TRBV6-1 to TRBJ1-1, with D unresolved. CDR1 and CDR2 from the germline V gene are MNHNS and SASEGT. CDR3 length: 13 amino acids. V gave up 2 bases and J gave up 6 bases, with 10 bases separating them.